These T cell receptor beta chains were read from a single sample in a study of cytomegalovirus exposure and HLA in healthy donors. Clones were sequenced by immunoSEQ multiplex PCR, and TCRdb holds only the in-frame ones, with some missing. Of about 130,000 clones listed, about 8.9% were seen once; the top ten hold 1.8%. Sequencing was done on a sample of PBMCs. Every receptor here comes from a man aged 50-59 years in good health and CMV-seronegative. CDR3s leave out the opening cysteine and the closing phenylalanine or tryptophan.

v_call	j_call	cdr3_aa
TRBV7-2	TRBJ2-7	ASSLERLSEREGYEQY
TRBV28	TRBJ1-2	ASSSGTGFGGYT
TRBV6-5	TRBJ2-7	ASSYSQTIISYEQY
TRBV10-3	TRBJ1-2	AISVKGADYGYT
TRBV6-1	TRBJ2-7	ASSELVAGGVYEQY
TRBV6-5	TRBJ1-3	ASSLDRSSGNTIY
TRBV19	TRBJ1-4	ASSIRGNEKLF
TRBV6-5	TRBJ2-5	ASSLRQGVQTQY
TRBV29-1	TRBJ2-3	SVGTSGLHTDTQY
TRBV6-1	TRBJ1-1	ASLPRGNTEAF
TRBV29-1	TRBJ1-2	SVEYRGPTDYNYGYT
TRBV6-6	TRBJ2-7	ASSYFDSRTYEQY
TRBV5-1	TRBJ2-2	ASSLGAQGTGELF
TRBV27	TRBJ1-3	ASSLSAVASGNTIY
TRBV4-1	TRBJ1-6	ASSQERGQGASNSPLH